The 31 T cell receptor beta chains presented below share a single source sample, sequenced in a study of human T cells and chemical hapten exposure. TCRdb re-analysed the RACE reads in MiXCR, keeping a single row per CDR3 protein. The sample has 75,000 to 80,000 distinct CDR3 sequences, over 6.5% seen once. Time point here: healthy volunteer bleed at 6 weeks. The starting material, unfractionated whole blood, was used for total RNA extraction. Sequencing used whole blood. All receptors come from a female donor in good health. Some clones in this sample may be carry-over from other donors' samples.

This clonotype came up a few times. The gene calls are TRBV3-1 and TRBJ2-6; D call uncertain. The germline gives CDR1 LGHDT, CDR2 YNNKEL (reference sequence). This CDR3 has 20 residues. Between the trimmed V and J ends, which lost 0 bases and 0 bases, there was a span of 18 bases. As DNA, the CDR3 is TGTGCCAGCAGCCAAGATAGGGCTACAGTAAGCCTCTCTGGGGCCAACGTCCTGACTTTC. It specifies CASSQDRATVSLSGANVLTF.

The J gene is TRBJ1-5, the V gene TRBV28; D remains unclear. Trimming left V 5 bases short and J 2 bases short, with 13 bases between. Germline V gene lookup returns CDR1 MDHEN and CDR2 SYDVKM. The CDR3 extends over 15 amino acids. CDR3 sequence: CASSTNSVGNQPQHF. Here the CDR3 DNA reads TGTGCCAGCAGTACCAATTCGGTAGGCAATCAGCCCCAGCATTTT.

Ten or more counts support this clonotype. V and J are TRBV5-1 and TRBJ2-3; the D call may be TRBD1 or TRBD2 (6 bases each). In germline, CDR1 is SGHRS, CDR2 YFSETQ. Trimming pared 0 bases from V and 3 bases from J, leaving 17 bases between. The CDR3 is 17 amino acids. CDR3 amino acids: CASSLEGGQLGTDTQYF. In nucleotides, the CDR3 is TGCGCCAGCAGCTTGGAAGGGGGGCAGTTAGGAACAGATACGCAGTATTTT.

This clonotype came up many times. The chain has TRBV25-1 and TRBJ1-1; possible D gene TRBD1, 6 bases. Trimming shortened V by 4 bases and J by 1 base, and 10 bases separated the two germline ends. This CDR3 spans 14 amino acids. CDR1 is MGHDK and CDR2 is SYGVNS in the germline V gene. This CDR3 reads CASSAPTGNTEAFF. CDR3 DNA sequence: TGTGCCAGCAGTGCCCCGACAGGGAACACTGAAGCTTTCTTT.

The chain carries TRBV6-1 and TRBJ2-7; D is unclear. Per the germline V gene, CDR1 is MNHNS and CDR2 is SASEGT. The CDR3 spans 15 residues. Deletions cut 3 bases from V and 6 bases from J, with 18 bases between. CDR3 in DNA: TGTGCCAGCAGTGATTTGACCCGGCCGGGTCCCGAGCAGTACTTC. Its translation is CASSDLTRPGPEQYF.

The chain couples TRBV4-3 to TRBJ2-6; D remains ambiguous. Trimming stripped 1 base from V and 0 bases from J, with 4 bases between. Germline assignment: CDR1 LGHNA and CDR2 YSLEER. The CDR3 length is 15 residues. The DNA of the CDR3 is TGCGCCAGCAGCCAAGGGAGCTCTGGGGCCAACGTCCTGACTTTC. The encoded protein is CASSQGSSGANVLTF.

This clonotype appeared a few times. The J gene is TRBJ1-5, the V gene TRBV6-6; D is perhaps TRBD1 (5 bases). The CDR3 has 15 amino acids. Germline V gives CDR1 MNHNY, CDR2 SVGAGI (reference sequence). V gave up 2 bases and J gave up 0 bases, with 8 bases separating them. Here the CDR3 reads CASSYSRDSNQPQHF. In DNA form, the CDR3 reads TGTGCCAGCAGTTACAGCAGGGATAGCAATCAGCCCCAGCATTTT.

This clonotype was observed at least ten times. This chain connects TRBV18 to TRBJ1-4, with a tentative D call TRBD1 (6 bases). Germline loops: CDR1 KGHSH, CDR2 LQKENI. V lost 2 bases and J lost 5, with 12 bases in between. This CDR3 has 15 amino acids. CDR3 loop: CASSPSGGQNEKLFF. DNA for the CDR3: TGTGCCAGCTCACCATCCGGGGGCCAAAATGAAAAACTGTTTTTT.

The genes are TRBV28 and TRBJ2-7, with TRBD1 as a possible D gene (6 bases). This CDR3 is 13 amino acids long. Trimming shortened V by 5 bases and J by 3 bases, and 11 bases separated the two germline ends. The germline V gene has CDR1 MDHEN and CDR2 SYDVKM. The CDR3 reads CASSPGQIYEQYF. In DNA form, the CDR3 reads TGTGCCAGCAGTCCCGGACAGATCTACGAGCAGTACTTC.

The chain uses TRBV18 and TRBJ1-4, with no clear D. CDR1 and CDR2 from the germline V gene are KGHSH and LQKENI. Trimming cost V 3 bases and J 0 bases, with 11 bases left between them. CDR3 size: 16 residues. CDR3 protein: CASSPDPPATNEKLFF. The CDR3 bases are TGTGCCAGCTCACCGGACCCCCCTGCAACTAATGAAAAACTGTTTTTT.

The chain couples TRBV11-2 to TRBJ1-5; D perhaps matches TRBD1 (5 bases). The CDR3 spans 13 residues. Germline loops: CDR1 SGHAT, CDR2 FQNNGV. Trimming pared 6 bases from V and 7 bases from J, leaving 13 bases between. In DNA form, the CDR3 reads TGTGCCAGCAGTTTGGCGGAGGGGCAGCCCCAGCATTTT. Translating it yields CASSLAEGQPQHF.

J is TRBJ2-5 and V is TRBV15, with 12 bases identical to TRBD2. Germline V lookup: CDR1 LNHNV, CDR2 YYDKDF (reference sequence). This CDR3 contains 18 residues. Trimming removed 0 bases from V and 2 bases from J; junction bases left unmatched: 7. The CDR3 here is CATSRDGGLAGLQETQYF. The CDR3 region has the DNA TGTGCCACCAGCAGAGATGGGGGACTAGCGGGTTTACAAGAGACCCAGTACTTC.

This clonotype came up many times. The CDR3 DNA follows: TGTGCCAGCAGGCACGGGGGGGGGGTCACCGGGGAGCTGTTTTTT. Amino acids: CASRHGGGVTGELFF. The gene calls are TRBV4-2 and TRBJ2-2; 8 bases align to TRBD2. Germline V gene data show CDR1 as LGHNA and CDR2 as YNFKEQ. CDR3 length: 15 amino acids. Trimming cost V 6 bases and J 4 bases; bases outside gene matches: 7.

This clonotype was picked up many times. The genes are TRBV2 and TRBJ2-7; D not resolved. Trimming removed 9 bases at V and 6 bases at J, with 12 bases between. CDR1 and CDR2 from the germline V gene are SNHLY and FYNNEI. This CDR3 spans 11 amino acids. DNA of the CDR3: TGTGCCAGTCAGAGCGAAAGCGAGCAGTACTTC. The encoded protein is CASQSESEQYF.

A few counts support this clonotype. The CDR3 sequence is CASSQEPDSGANVLTF. The CDR3 DNA is TGCGCCAGCAGCCAAGAGCCGGACTCTGGGGCCAACGTCCTGACTTTC. V and J are TRBV4-3 and TRBJ2-6; D is ambiguous. CDR3 length: 16 amino acids. V was trimmed by 0 bases and J by 0 bases, leaving 6 bases between them. The germline gives CDR1 LGHNA, CDR2 YSLEER.

This clonotype was counted at least ten times. The V call is TRBV6-5, the J call TRBJ2-7; either TRBD1 or TRBD2 may fit D (5 bases each). The CDR3 has 14 amino acids. Per germline, CDR1 MNHEY and CDR2 SVGAGI. V was trimmed by 0 bases and J by 5 bases, leaving 11 bases between them. The DNA for the CDR3 is TGTGCCAGCAGTTACTCCCGGGGCAGGAACGAGCAGTACTTC. Encoded protein: CASSYSRGRNEQYF.

This clonotype was detected only a few times. The rearrangement joins TRBV28 to TRBJ1-1, with D hard to call. The ends were cut back, 3 bases at V and 4 bases at J, with 12 bases in the middle. Germline V gene sequence: CDR1 MDHEN, CDR2 SYDVKM. This CDR3 region has 14 residues. CDR3 protein: CASSLWGSGTEAFF. CDR3 nucleotide sequence: TGTGCCAGCAGTTTGTGGGGATCAGGCACTGAAGCTTTCTTT.

A word on this clonotype: A single base separates this from a much larger clone, so it may be a read error. The chain couples TRBV12-3 or TRBV12-4 to TRBJ1-2; D gene unclear. The V end was cut by 2 bases, the J end by 7 bases, with 8 bases between. The CDR3 runs 12 residues. This CDR3 is CASSLRYTGYTF. DNA for the CDR3: TGTGCCAGCAGTTTACGGTATACTGGCTACACCTTC.

In DNA form, the CDR3 reads TGTGCCAGCAGCTCGGCATATGGCAATGAGCAGTTCTTC. This codes for CASSSAYGNEQFF. The V and J genes are TRBV7-3 and TRBJ2-1; D uncertain. CDR1 SGHTA and CDR2 FQGTGA come from the germline V gene. Trimming stripped 4 bases from V and 6 bases from J, with 10 bases between. The CDR3 totals 13 residues.

Ten or more counts support this clonotype. The rearrangement uses TRBV12-3 or TRBV12-4 and TRBJ1-6; tentatively, D is TRBD1 (6 bases). CDR3 size: 14 residues. Trimming left V 5 bases short and J 7 bases short, with 12 bases between. The DNA of the CDR3 is TGTGCCAGCAGTGCCGGGACACGGAATTCACCCCTCCACTTT. Translation: CASSAGTRNSPLHF.

This clonotype was observed at least ten times. J is TRBJ2-2 and V is TRBV20-1; D not certain. The V and J ends lost 3 bases and 3 bases respectively, with 14 bases between them. Germline CDR1 is DFQATT and CDR2 is SNEGSKA (reference sequence). CDR3 length: 15 amino acids. The CDR3 reads CSARDAPRDTGELFF. In DNA form, the CDR3 reads TGCAGTGCTAGGGACGCCCCACGCGACACCGGGGAGCTGTTTTTT.

This clonotype was detected a few times. The CDR3 protein is CASSPRWQENTEAFF. CDR3 nucleotide sequence: TGTGCCAGCTCACCACGATGGCAGGAGAACACTGAAGCTTTCTTT. This chain joins TRBV18 and TRBJ1-1, with D unresolved. Germline-derived CDR1 and CDR2 are KGHSH and LQKENI. V lost 1 base, J lost 1 base, and 10 bases lay in between. The CDR3 spans 15 residues. The full variable domain, rest sourced from reference TRBV18 and TRBJ1-1, is NAGVMQNPRHLVRRRGQEARLRCSPMKGHSHVYWYRQLPEEGLKFMVYLQKENIIDESGMPKERFSAEFPKEGPSILRIQQVVRGDSAAYFCASSPRWQENTEAFFGQGTRLTVV.

J is TRBJ1-6 and V is TRBV3-1; D uncertain. CDR1 is LGHDT, CDR2 YNNKEL, per germline (reference sequence). V was pared by 2 bases and J by 11 bases, with 13 bases between. The CDR3 spans 14 residues. The CDR3 bases are TGTGCCAGCAGCCAAAGAGTCGGGGATACACCCCTCCACTTT. The encoded protein is CASSQRVGDTPLHF.

The V and J genes are TRBV29-1 and TRBJ1-1; a possible D gene is TRBD1 (6 bases). Germline values: CDR1 SQVTM, CDR2 ANQGSEA. The CDR3 is 13 amino acids. In DNA form, the CDR3 reads TGCAGTGGCCGGGACACAAAGAACACTGAAGCTTTCTTT. Translation: CSGRDTKNTEAFF.

This clonotype appeared a few times. The rearrangement joins TRBV7-2 to TRBJ1-4, with 8 bases lining up with TRBD1. Germline V gives CDR1 SGHTA, CDR2 FQGNSA. The CDR3 runs 17 residues. J lost 0 bases, V lost 3 bases, and 6 bases had no gene match. CDR3 in DNA: TGTGCCAGCAGCTTCCGACAGGGGACTGCAACTAATGAAAAACTGTTTTTT. Amino acids: CASSFRQGTATNEKLFF.

This sequence joins TRBV7-2 and TRBJ2-1; 9 nucleotides align to TRBD2. Germline V CDR1 and CDR2: SGHTA, FQGNSA. There are 13 residues in the CDR3. Trimming took 5 bases from V and 7 from J; bases not matched to a gene: 3. The CDR3 coding sequence is TGTGCCAGCAGCGGAGGACTAGCGAATGAGCAGTTCTTC. It yields the protein CASSGGLANEQFF.

This clonotype was observed many times. The chain employs TRBV7-2 and TRBJ2-6; TRBD2 might be the D (5 bases). The V gene lost 5 bases and the J gene lost 3 bases, with 11 bases spanning the gap. CDR3 size: 15 residues. Per germline, CDR1 SGHTA and CDR2 FQGNSA. This CDR3 reads CASSKAVFGANVLTF. The CDR3 DNA reads TGTGCCAGCAGCAAAGCGGTATTTGGGGCCAACGTCCTGACTTTC.

This clonotype appeared many times. The chain recombines TRBV6-5 with TRBJ1-5; no firm D call. V was trimmed by 1 base and J by 6 bases, leaving 10 bases between them. The germline CDR1 and CDR2 sequences are MNHEY and SVGAGI. The CDR3 covers 14 residues. The CDR3 here is CASSYWAVGQPQHF. The DNA for the CDR3 is TGTGCCAGCAGTTACTGGGCGGTCGGTCAGCCCCAGCATTTT.

The genes are TRBV6-1 and TRBJ2-2; D ambiguous. CDR3 size: 15 residues. V dropped 1 base and J dropped 6 bases, with 12 bases sitting between them. Germline V gene data show CDR1 as MNHNS and CDR2 as SASEGT. In DNA form, the CDR3 reads TGTGCCAGCAGTGAAGGGCTCCCTCGGTCCGGGGAGCTGTTTTTT. Encoded protein: CASSEGLPRSGELFF.

This clonotype came up a few times. This chain links TRBV11-2 with TRBJ2-3; tentatively, D is TRBD2 (6 bases). The CDR3 has 15 residues. The V end was cut by 2 bases, the J end by 2 bases, with 11 bases between. The germline gives CDR1 SGHAT, CDR2 FQNNGV. The CDR3 here is CASSLQEGNTDTQYF. CDR3 DNA sequence: TGTGCCAGCAGCTTACAGGAGGGTAACACAGATACGCAGTATTTT.

The sample holds a few counts of this clonotype. V gene TRBV2 combines with J gene TRBJ2-2, with a possible D match to TRBD2 (6 bases). The CDR3 consists of 15 residues. Germline assignment: CDR1 SNHLY and CDR2 FYNNEI. V lost 6 bases, J lost 5 bases, and 16 bases lay in between. The DNA for the CDR3 is TGTGCCAGCAGGGAGACTAGGGGAAAAACCGGGGAGCTGTTTTTT. It translates to CASRETRGKTGELFF.